The 9 T cell receptor beta chains listed next were all sequenced from one sample in a study of blood T cells in healthy people across ages. It was with a sample-barcoded 5' primer and a J-beta primer mix that a second PCR of about 7 to 12 cycles was run. Each CDR3 protein gets one entry after TCRdb re-called the 5' RACE reads with MiXCR. The sample consists of 600,000 to 900,000 distinct CDR3 sequences, 25% to 30% of them appearing once. These data also featured in a second study, about T cells of mothers and their children.

The material sequenced was blood. Receptors were obtained from a boy aged 5-17 years in good health.

Only a few counts were recorded for this clonotype. The CDR3 here is CASSRTGTGQHEQYF. In DNA, the CDR3 is TGTGCCAGCAGCCGTACCGGGACAGGGCAACACGAGCAGTACTTC. The V call is TRBV28, the J call TRBJ2-7; 9 bases are a match to TRBD1. Losses at the gene ends were 6 bases for V and 5 bases for J; bases not matched to a gene: 11. The CDR3 is 15 residues long. CDR1 and CDR2 from the germline V gene are MDHEN and SYDVKM.

The genes are TRBV28 and TRBJ2-4, with TRBD2 as a possible D gene (5 bases). The germline CDR1 and CDR2 sequences are MDHEN and SYDVKM. V lost 3 bases and J lost 2, with 11 bases in between. The CDR3 is 15 amino acids. Written as DNA, the CDR3 is TGTGCCAGCAGTTTTCGGGGATCAACCAAAAACATTCAGTACTTC. Its protein product is CASSFRGSTKNIQYF. The full variable domain, completed using reference TRBV28 and TRBJ2-4, is DVKVTQSSRYLVKRTGEKVFLECVQDMDHENMFWYRQDPGLGLRLIYFSYDVKMKEKGDIPEGYSVSREKKERFSLILESASTNQTSMYLCASSFRGSTKNIQYFGAGTRLSVL.

The rearrangement uses TRBV5-5 and TRBJ1-4; the D gene is possibly TRBD1 (5 bases). The V gene's germline CDR1 is SGHKS and CDR2 YYEKEE (reference sequence). V lost 6 bases to trimming and J lost 8 bases, with 14 bases between them. The CDR3 length is 13 residues. The CDR3 sequence: CASTFRVGEKLFF. The CDR3 bases are TGTGCCAGCACCTTCAGGGTGGGAGAAAAACTGTTTTTT.

The genes are TRBV30 and TRBJ2-1; the D gene is possibly TRBD1 (5 bases). This CDR3 comprises 14 residues. V gave up 0 bases and J gave up 8 bases, with 14 bases separating them. The V gene's germline CDR1 is GTSNPN and CDR2 SVGIG (reference sequence). Written as DNA, the CDR3 is TGTGCCTGGAGTGTACTGTCCATCAGGGATGAGCAGTTCTTC. Protein product: CAWSVLSIRDEQFF.

The rearrangement uses TRBV20-1 and TRBJ2-1; TRBD2 matches 13 bases. The CDR3 extends over 20 amino acids. The germline CDR1 and CDR2 sequences are DFQATT and SNEGSKA (reference sequence). V gave up 1 base and J gave up 0 bases; unmatched junction bases: 12. The CDR3 sequence is CSARVRWGLAGISSYNEQFF. The CDR3 DNA follows: TGCAGTGCTAGAGTAAGGTGGGGACTAGCGGGGATAAGCTCCTACAATGAGCAGTTCTTC.

The chain employs TRBV7-3 and TRBJ2-3, with D uncertain. Germline CDR1 SGHTA, CDR2 FQGTGA. The CDR3 is 12 amino acids. Trimming pared 1 base from V and 6 bases from J, leaving 5 bases between. The CDR3 sequence is CASSLMGDTQYF. The CDR3 region has the DNA TGTGCCAGCAGCTTAATGGGTGATACGCAGTATTTT.

This clonotype occurred a few times. With a much larger clone just one base away, this may be a read error. The CDR3 DNA is TGTGCCAGCAGTTTCGGGCACGAGACCCAGTACTTC. It specifies CASSFGHETQYF. J is TRBJ2-5 and V is TRBV28, with D unresolved. The CDR3 spans 12 residues. The germline V gene encodes CDR1 MDHEN and CDR2 SYDVKM. The V end lost 3 bases, the J end lost 5 bases, and 7 bases lay between the germline ends.

This clonotype was seen a few times. This sequence joins TRBV28 and TRBJ2-5; D possibly corresponds to TRBD1 (6 bases). The end of the DNA aligns better with TRBJ2-7, so the J call may be wrong. The length of the CDR3 is 11 residues. Germline V gene lookup returns CDR1 MDHEN and CDR2 SYDVKM. Written as DNA, the CDR3 is TGTGCCAGCCAAACAGGGTACGAGCAGTACTTC. Translation gives CASQTGYEQYF.

The chain combines TRBV18 with TRBJ2-1, with D uncertain. Deletions cut 3 bases from V and 4 bases from J, with 10 bases between. CDR1 and CDR2 (germline): KGHSH, LQKENI. The CDR3 totals 14 residues. CDR3 nucleotides: TGTGCCAGCTCACCGACGTCCATTTACAATGAGCAGTTCTTC. It encodes CASSPTSIYNEQFF.